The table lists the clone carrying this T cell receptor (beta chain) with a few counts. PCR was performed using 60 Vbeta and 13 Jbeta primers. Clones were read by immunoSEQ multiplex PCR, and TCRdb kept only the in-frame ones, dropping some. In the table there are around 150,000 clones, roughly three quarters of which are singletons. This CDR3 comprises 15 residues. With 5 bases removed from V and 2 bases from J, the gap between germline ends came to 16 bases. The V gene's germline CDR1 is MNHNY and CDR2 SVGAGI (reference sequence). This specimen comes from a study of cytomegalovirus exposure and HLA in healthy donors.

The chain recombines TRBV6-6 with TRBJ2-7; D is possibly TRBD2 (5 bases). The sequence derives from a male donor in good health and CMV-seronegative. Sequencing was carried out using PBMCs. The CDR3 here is CASSAQAEYPYEQYF. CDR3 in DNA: TGTGCCAGCAGTGCTCAAGCGGAGTACCCCTACGAGCAGTACTTC.